The source of this T cell receptor beta chain is a study of blood T cell repertoires in COVID-19. Turning to the study itself: Sites in the United States, Italy and Spain provided acute and convalescent COVID-19 samples. From T cells, B-cell-depleted T cells, or PBMCs came the material, which was cDNA or gDNA.

Original analysis: Using reference gene primer amplification, nucleated cell counts were estimated. The data were produced by immunoSEQ multiplex PCR, yet TCRdb's version contains in-frame clones alone and is incomplete. V, J and clone size were drawn from that table, and D and trimming were deduced from the DNA. The top ten clones hold about 0.83% of a sample with more than 70,000 clones, over 75% of them seen once. The CDR3 consists of 16 residues. The V gene end was trimmed by 5 bases and the J gene end by 1 base; junction bases not matched to a gene: 9. Germline V CDR1 and CDR2: MNHEY, SVGEGT. This rearrangement joins TRBV6-2 or TRBV6-3 to TRBJ2-7; 9 nucleotides line up with TRBD1. The sequenced material came from peripheral blood. The sequence derives from a woman of 80 years or more with acute or convalescent COVID-19. In nucleotides, the CDR3 is TGTGCCAGCAGTCACGAACCGGGGACAGGGTCCTACGAGCAGTACTTC. Its translation is CASSHEPGTGSYEQYF.